A selection of T cell receptor beta chains follows, all from one sample in a study of cytomegalovirus exposure and HLA in healthy donors. Sequencing used immunoSEQ multiplex PCR; TCRdb keeps in-frame clones, though not all of them. This repertoire shows under 150,000 clones, about two thirds found once; its top ten account for roughly 2.1%. The material sequenced was PBMCs. The receptors were gathered from a man aged 35 to 55 in good health and CMV-seronegative. CDR3s include the opening cysteine and the closing phenylalanine or tryptophan. D genes are given only for firm matches. Part of the rows lack a size; the others show once, few, many or a class for expanded clones.

J gene | D gene | V gene | clone size | CDR3 DNA | CDR3 protein
TRBJ2-3 | - | TRBV5-1 | once | TGCGCCAGCAGCCTATTTCCGGGCCGACAAGCGGTTCCAGACACAGATACGCAGTATTTT | CASSLFPGRQAVPDTDTQYF
TRBJ2-1 | - | TRBV5-5 | - | TGTGCCAGCAGCCGAGGGTTTAGCTCCTACAATGAGCAGTTCTTC | CASSRGFSSYNEQFF
TRBJ2-7 | - | TRBV7-2 | - | TGTGCCAGCAGCCCCGCCGGAGGTTTGTCCTACGAGCAGTACTTC | CASSPAGGLSYEQYF
TRBJ1-3 | - | TRBV5-6 | - | TGTGCCAGCAGCTCCCTCGAGTTGGGCGTCTCTGGAAACACCATATATTTT | CASSSLELGVSGNTIYF
TRBJ2-3 | - | TRBV10-3 | few | TGTGCCATCAGTGAGCCGCGAGGGCCAGATACGCAGTATTTT | CAISEPRGPDTQYF
TRBJ1-1 | - | TRBV7-8 | - | TGTGCCAGCAGCGCTAGCTCTTCAATGAACACTGAAGCTTTCTTT | CASSASSSMNTEAFF
TRBJ2-5 | TRBD2 | TRBV18 | - | TGTGCCAGCTCACCGGGACTAGCGAAAGAGACCCAGTACTTC | CASSPGLAKETQYF
TRBJ2-1 | - | TRBV9 | once | TGTGCCAGCAGCGTAGGGAGTGCGTACAATGAGCAGTTCTTC | CASSVGSAYNEQFF
TRBJ2-2 | - | TRBV4-1 | - | TGCGCCAGCAGCCAAGGGGGGAGGAGCGTCGGCACCGGGGAGCTGTTTTTT | CASSQGGRSVGTGELFF
TRBJ1-5 | - | TRBV4-1 | - | TGCGCCAGCAGCCAAGTGGGCAGAGAAGGCAATCAGCCCCAGCATTTT | CASSQVGREGNQPQHF
TRBJ1-5 | - | TRBV28 | - | TGTGCCAGCAGGGTGGGGCAGAGTCTTGAGACCCAGCATTTT | CASRVGQSLETQHF
TRBJ2-7 | TRBD2 | TRBV6-5 | - | TGTGCCAGCAGGGGACTAGCGGACGAGCAGTACTTC | CASRGLADEQYF
TRBJ2-5 | TRBD2 | TRBV19 | - | TGTGCCAGTAGTATAAGAGGTGGGGTGGGAGGGCCGTGGCAAGAGACCCAGTACTTC | CASSIRGGVGGPWQETQYF
TRBJ2-1 | - | TRBV5-4 | medium-sized | TGTGCCAGCAGCTGGACAAAGGGGCATGAGCAGTTCTTC | CASSWTKGHEQFF
TRBJ2-5 | TRBD1 | TRBV5-1 | - | TGCGCCAGCTTCCCTGGGACAGGACAAGAGACCCAGTACTTC | CASFPGTGQETQYF
TRBJ2-3 | - | TRBV9 | - | TGTGCCAGCAGCGTGGCGGGCCCCTACTCAGATACGCAGTATTTT | CASSVAGPYSDTQYF
TRBJ2-3 | - | TRBV19 | - | TGTGCCAGTAGACGAGACGGAGGCACAGATACGCAGTATTTT | CASRRDGGTDTQYF
TRBJ2-7 | TRBD1 | TRBV7-9 | - | TGTGCCAGCAGCCCATGGGGACAGGGAGCCGAGCAGTACTTC | CASSPWGQGAEQYF
TRBJ1-4 | TRBD1 | TRBV5-6 | few | TGTGCCAGCAGTTCGGGACAGGGGGCTAATGAAAAACTGTTTTTT | CASSSGQGANEKLFF
TRBJ1-5 | - | TRBV13 | - | TGTGCCAGCAGCTTATCGCGCTCGGGTCAGCCCCAGCATTTT | CASSLSRSGQPQHF
TRBJ1-3 | TRBD1 | TRBV9 | - | TGTGCCAGCGGATCCTTCACAGGGGGTACCTACACCATATATTTT | CASGSFTGGTYTIYF
TRBJ1-5 | - | TRBV2 | few | TGTGCCAGCAGTGAAGTTACAGAAATTCTTTATCAGCCCCAGCATTTT | CASSEVTEILYQPQHF
TRBJ2-7 | - | TRBV5-6 | - | TGTGCCAGCAGCCGAGAGAGACGCGCGGCCTCCTACGAGCAGTACTTC | CASSRERRAASYEQYF
TRBJ1-5 | - | TRBV18 | - | TGTGCCAGCTCCCAGGAAACGGGGAGAGTATATAGCAATCAGCCCCAGCATTTT | CASSQETGRVYSNQPQHF
TRBJ2-3 | TRBD2 | TRBV19 | - | TGTGCCAGTAGTATAGGGGTAGCGGGGGGCACAGATACGCAGTATTTT | CASSIGVAGGTDTQYF
TRBJ2-7 | - | TRBV10-1 | - | TGCGCCAGCAGTGAGTCGAGCAAAACGGGCGAGCAGTACTTC | CASSESSKTGEQYF
TRBJ2-2 | TRBD2 | TRBV7-9 | - | TGTGCCAGCAGCTTAGTTAGCGGGAGGGAGGCCGGGGAGCTGTTTTTT | CASSLVSGREAGELFF
TRBJ1-1 | - | TRBV6-5 | few | TGTGCCAGCAGTTACTCACAGGTTGGCACTGAAGCTTTCTTT | CASSYSQVGTEAFF
TRBJ1-5 | - | TRBV30 | - | TGTGCCTGGAGTGGGGGGCTCAATCAGCCCCAGCATTTT | CAWSGGLNQPQHF
TRBJ2-5 | - | TRBV7-9 | few | TGTGCCAGCAGCCCAATCCCAGAGACCCAGTACTTC | CASSPIPETQYF
TRBJ2-2 | TRBD1 | TRBV5-1 | once | TGCGCCAGCAGCTTGGGACAGGGGGTGACCACCGGGGAGCTGTTTTTT | CASSLGQGVTTGELFF
TRBJ1-2 | - | TRBV7-7 | - | TGTGCCAGCAGCTTAGGCGGGGGAATTCTGGGGTTCTATGGCTACACCTTC | CASSLGGGILGFYGYTF
TRBJ2-1 | TRBD2 | TRBV7-2 | - | TGTGCCAGCAGCTTAGCGGGACTAGCTGTCAATGAGCAGTTCTTC | CASSLAGLAVNEQFF
TRBJ1-2 | - | TRBV5-6 | - | TGTGCCAGCAGCTTGTCAACAGGGCGCCATGGCTACACCTTC | CASSLSTGRHGYTF
TRBJ2-1 | TRBD2 | TRBV5-1 | - | TGCGCCAGCAGGAGGGGACTAGCGGGAGGCAGAAGGTATGAGCAGTTCTTC | CASRRGLAGGRRYEQFF
TRBJ1-5 | - | TRBV5-1 | few | TGCGCCAGCAGCCCCCAGGGTAGCAATCAGCCCCAGCATTTT | CASSPQGSNQPQHF
TRBJ1-1 | - | TRBV6-1 | few | TGTGCCAGCAGTGATTACAGGATGAACACTGAAGCTTTCTTT | CASSDYRMNTEAFF
TRBJ1-1 | - | TRBV6-5 | few | TGTGCCAGCAGTTCCCCAGGGGTTACTGAAGCTTTCTTT | CASSSPGVTEAFF
TRBJ1-4 | - | TRBV28 | - | TGTGCCAGCAGCGCACCTCTAAACCTTGAAAAACTGTTTTTT | CASSAPLNLEKLFF
TRBJ2-1 | TRBD2 | TRBV19 | - | TGTGCCAGTTCTATAGCGGGGGGGCGGGACAATGAGCAGTTCTTC | CASSIAGGRDNEQFF
TRBJ1-2 | - | TRBV10-2 | - | TGCGCCAGCAGCAGGGATCTTAACTATGGCTACACCTTC | CASSRDLNYGYTF